These 27 T cell receptor beta chains share one sample of origin, sequenced in a study of cytomegalovirus exposure and HLA in healthy donors. A multiplex PCR was run with 60 Vbeta primers and 13 Jbeta primers. This table comes from immunoSEQ multiplex PCR, and its TCRdb copy is limited to in-frame clones, with some not included. Its clone listing holds 200,000 or so clones. Sample: PBMCs. The origin of the receptors is a girl aged 2 to 9 in good health and CMV-seropositive.

A note on this clone: Other DNA sequences in the same sample also yield this CDR3. J is TRBJ2-2 and V is TRBV18; a possible D gene is TRBD1 (5 bases). Germline V gene data show CDR1 as KGHSH and CDR2 as LQKENI. Trimming took 1 base from V and 6 from J, leaving 6 bases between them. This CDR3 comprises 13 residues. The CDR3 reads CASSPQGPGELFF. The CDR3 bases are TGTGCCAGCTCACCACAGGGGCCCGGGGAGCTGTTTTTT.

This sequence joins TRBV29-1 and TRBJ2-1, with TRBD2 matching 9 bases. This CDR3 spans 15 amino acids. The V gene's germline CDR1 is SQVTM and CDR2 ANQGSEA. With V trimmed by 5 bases and J by 8 bases, 13 bases remained unmatched. The CDR3 DNA reads TGCAGCGTTTTCACTAGCGGGCCTGTTGGCTATGAGCAGTTCTTC. Its protein product is CSVFTSGPVGYEQFF.

The chain couples TRBV28 to TRBJ2-1; 9 bases match TRBD2. The CDR3 runs to 20 residues. The junction had 15 bases not matched to a gene; V was cut back by 2 bases and J by 1 base. CDR1 and CDR2 from the germline V gene are MDHEN and SYDVKM. CDR3 in amino acids: CASSLEDGGRVLRSYNEQFF. CDR3 DNA: TGTGCCAGCAGTTTAGAAGACGGCGGGAGGGTTTTAAGGTCCTACAATGAGCAGTTCTTC.

V gene TRBV4-2 combines with J gene TRBJ1-5; TRBD1 agrees at 8 bases. J gave up 7 bases and V 6 bases, and 17 bases lay outside the gene matches. This CDR3 has 17 amino acids. Germline-derived CDR1 and CDR2 are LGHNA and YNFKEQ. In DNA, the CDR3 is TGTGCCAGCAGTCCCCACACTCAAGACAGGGGTAACCAGCCCCAGCATTTT. It codes for CASSPHTQDRGNQPQHF.

This chain uses TRBV4-1 with TRBJ1-5, with a possible D match to TRBD1 (6 bases). CDR1 and CDR2 from the germline V gene are MGHRA and YSYEKL. Trimming cost V 4 bases and J 0 bases, with 16 bases left between them. The CDR3 is 17 amino acids. DNA of the CDR3: TGCGCCAGCAGCCCCAATACAGGGACATATAGCAATCAGCCCCAGCATTTT. This gives the protein CASSPNTGTYSNQPQHF.

This chain uses TRBV6-5 with TRBJ2-7; TRBD1 agrees at 9 bases. V shed 0 bases and J 7 bases; nucleotides not matched to a gene: 7. Per germline, CDR1 MNHEY and CDR2 SVGAGI. CDR3 length: 15 amino acids. CDR3 residues: CASSYSGQGVGEQYF. The CDR3 bases are TGTGCCAGCAGTTACTCGGGACAGGGTGTAGGTGAGCAGTACTTC.

The chain employs TRBV11-2 and TRBJ2-7, with D unresolved. The CDR3 is 15 residues long. Germline CDR1 is SGHAT and CDR2 is FQNNGV. V shed 1 base and J shed 4 bases, with 14 bases lying between them. Here the CDR3 reads CASSLARLHLYEQYF. The CDR3 DNA reads as TGTGCCAGCAGCTTAGCTCGATTACACCTTTACGAGCAGTACTTC.

The chain uses TRBV5-1 and TRBJ2-6; D gene ambiguous. Trimming left V 0 bases short and J 0 bases short, with 10 bases between. The germline V gene has CDR1 SGHRS and CDR2 YFSETQ. This CDR3 comprises 17 residues. CDR3 bases: TGCGCCAGCAGCTTGGTTGTCGGTAGCTCTGGGGCCAACGTCCTGACTTTC. The encoded protein is CASSLVVGSSGANVLTF. Full variable domain (outside the CDR3, taken from reference TRBV5-1 and TRBJ2-6): KAGVTQTPRYLIKTRGQQVTLSCSPISGHRSVSWYQQTPGQGLQFLFEYFSETQRNKGNFPGRFSGRQFSNSRSEMNVSTLELGDSALYLCASSLVVGSSGANVLTFGAGSRLTVL.

The genes are TRBV6-1 and TRBJ2-2; D ambiguous. The CDR3 runs 16 residues. Germline V lookup: CDR1 MNHNS, CDR2 SASEGT. V lost 4 bases and J lost 2, with 14 bases in between. The DNA for the CDR3 is TGTGCCAGCAGTGCGGTTGTACCGCTCAACACCGGGGAGCTGTTTTTT. Translated, it gives CASSAVVPLNTGELFF.

The rearrangement joins TRBV11-2 to TRBJ1-2; possible D gene TRBD1, 6 bases. There are 13 residues in the CDR3. The germline gives CDR1 SGHAT, CDR2 FQNNGV. Trimming took off 5 bases at V and 8 bases at J, with 15 bases between the two ends. CDR3: CASSRPGAGGYTF. CDR3 sequence (DNA): TGTGCCAGCAGCCGACCAGGGGCCGGAGGCTACACCTTC.

V is TRBV28 and J is TRBJ2-7, with 10 positions matching TRBD1. In germline, CDR1 is MDHEN, CDR2 SYDVKM. The ends lost 5 bases at V and 6 bases at J; junction bases unmatched: 13. This CDR3 comprises 16 residues. The CDR3 protein is CASSLGPGQGKSEQYF. CDR3 bases: TGTGCCAGCAGTCTCGGACCGGGACAGGGGAAGAGCGAGCAGTACTTC.

The V and J genes are TRBV6-1 and TRBJ2-3; TRBD1 matches at 9 bases. Germline trimming cut 8 bases from V and 6 bases from J; bases unmatched to any gene: 12. From germline, CDR1 is MNHNS and CDR2 SASEGT. This CDR3 is built from 15 residues. For the CDR3, the DNA is TGTGCCAGCCCCCGTGGACAGGGGAAATTGGATACGCAGTATTTT. This translates into CASPRGQGKLDTQYF.

This sequence joins TRBV7-9 and TRBJ2-2, with D possibly TRBD1 on 5 matching bases. V was shortened by 6 bases and J by 5 bases, with 13 bases between the two germline ends. Germline assignment: CDR1 SEHNR and CDR2 FQNEAQ (reference sequence). There are 14 residues in the CDR3. CDR3 sequence (DNA): TGTGCCAGCAGTCATTTCAGGGATACCGGGGAGCTGTTTTTT. Translating it yields CASSHFRDTGELFF.

The chain joins TRBV28 to TRBJ1-2; D may be TRBD1 (5 bases). The CDR3 covers 14 residues. The germline gives CDR1 MDHEN, CDR2 SYDVKM. V lost 5 bases, J lost 5 bases, and 15 bases lay in between. DNA for the CDR3: TGTGCCAGCAGTCCCCTACAGGAGAGATATGGCTACACCTTC. It codes for CASSPLQERYGYTF.

J is TRBJ2-7 and V is TRBV5-1, with TRBD2 matching 12 bases. CDR1 is SGHRS and CDR2 is YFSETQ in the germline V gene. The V gene end was trimmed by 4 bases and the J gene end by 2 bases; junction bases not matched to a gene: 1. This CDR3 is built from 14 residues. The CDR3 protein is CASSRTSGTYEQYF. DNA of the CDR3: TGCGCCAGCAGCCGGACTAGCGGGACCTACGAGCAGTACTTC.

The chain carries TRBV9 and TRBJ2-7; perhaps TRBD1 as D (5 bases). The CDR3 spans 14 residues. Trimming left V 3 bases short and J 3 bases short, with 13 bases between. Germline CDR1 SGDLS, CDR2 YYNGEE. This CDR3 is CASSAGRVGYEQYF. Written as DNA, the CDR3 is TGTGCCAGCAGCGCAGGCAGGGTGGGCTACGAGCAGTACTTC.

A remark on this clone: Other DNA variants within this sample encode the same CDR3. The rearrangement uses TRBV28 and TRBJ2-2; D may be TRBD1 (5 bases). Germline V CDR1 and CDR2: MDHEN, SYDVKM. V shed 2 bases and J shed 1 base, with 8 bases lying between them. The CDR3 has 15 residues. CDR3 coding DNA: TGTGCCAGCAGTTTACTAGACAGGAACACCGGGGAGCTGTTTTTT. It specifies CASSLLDRNTGELFF.

The rearrangement links TRBV20-1 to TRBJ1-2, with D possibly matching TRBD1 (6 bases). Germline CDR1 is DFQATT and CDR2 is SNEGSKA (reference sequence). This CDR3 is built from 11 residues. V dropped 6 bases and J dropped 8 bases, with 13 bases sitting between them. The CDR3 here is CSARGIGGYTF. The CDR3 nucleotides read TGCAGTGCCAGGGGCATCGGGGGCTACACCTTC.

The chain is built from TRBV30 and TRBJ1-5; the D gene is possibly TRBD1 (6 bases). V was shortened by 0 bases and J by 7 bases, with 10 bases between the two germline ends. Looked up from germline, CDR1 is GTSNPN and CDR2 is SVGIG (reference sequence). This CDR3 has 13 amino acids. The CDR3 here is CAWSVRGYQPQHF. In DNA, the CDR3 is TGTGCCTGGAGTGTAAGGGGGTACCAGCCCCAGCATTTT.

The genes are TRBV6-4 and TRBJ1-5, with TRBD1 matching 8 bases. From germline, CDR1 is MRHNA and CDR2 SNTAGT. V lost 5 bases to trimming and J lost 1 base; unmatched junction nucleotides: 4. The CDR3 extends over 15 amino acids. The CDR3 region is CASSRTGKSNQPQHF. CDR3 DNA: TGTGCCAGCAGTCGGACAGGGAAGAGCAATCAGCCCCAGCATTTT.

The genes are TRBV5-1 and TRBJ2-5; the match to TRBD1 covers 10 bases. Germline values: CDR1 SGHRS, CDR2 YFSETQ. V was clipped by 4 bases and J by 5 bases; unmatched bases: 11. This CDR3 contains 16 residues. The DNA of the CDR3 is TGCGCCAGCAGCCAGGGGGGGACAGGGGTTCCCGAGACCCAGTACTTC. Translating gives CASSQGGTGVPETQYF.

The chain combines TRBV5-1 with TRBJ2-3, with TRBD2 identical over 11 bases. This CDR3 contains 15 residues. CDR1 SGHRS and CDR2 YFSETQ come from the germline V gene. With 3 bases clipped from V and 2 bases from J, the junction kept 2 bases outside the gene matches. CDR3: CASSSGLAVTDTQYF. For the CDR3, the DNA is TGCGCCAGCAGCTCGGGACTAGCGGTCACAGATACGCAGTATTTT.

The genes are TRBV7-9 and TRBJ2-7, with D possibly matching TRBD1 (7 bases). This CDR3 region has 16 residues. Germline V CDR1 and CDR2: SEHNR, FQNEAQ (reference sequence). Trimming took off 5 bases at V and 2 bases at J, with 19 bases between the two ends. CDR3 loop: CASSGRTGLLPYEQYF. DNA for the CDR3: TGTGCCAGCAGCGGACGGACAGGACTACTCCCCTACGAGCAGTACTTC.

This sequence joins TRBV9 and TRBJ2-3; no firm D call. Germline CDR1 and CDR2: SGDLS and YYNGEE. V lost 0 bases and J 3 bases, leaving 14 bases between the germline ends. CDR3 length equals 16 residues. As DNA, the CDR3 is TGTGCCAGCAGCGTAGTTAGCAGCTTCGGTACAGATACGCAGTATTTT. This translates into CASSVVSSFGTDTQYF.

J is TRBJ2-3 and V is TRBV4-1, with D uncertain. The germline gives CDR1 MGHRA, CDR2 YSYEKL. Deletions cut 1 base from V and 0 bases from J, with 8 bases between. The CDR3 is 15 amino acids. CDR3 amino acids: CASSQATLSTDTQYF. DNA for the CDR3: TGCGCCAGCAGCCAAGCGACTCTCAGCACAGATACGCAGTATTTT.

The V gene is TRBV6-1, the J gene TRBJ2-1; possible D gene TRBD2, 5 bases. Germline assignment: CDR1 MNHNS and CDR2 SASEGT. Trimming left V 3 bases short and J 8 bases short, with 17 bases between. This CDR3 is built from 15 residues. The CDR3 nucleotides read TGTGCCAGCAGTGAGACGCTAGCCAAAGCGTATGAGCAGTTCTTC. This gives the protein CASSETLAKAYEQFF.

V and J are TRBV27 and TRBJ1-1, with TRBD1 matching 8 bases. The V gene end was trimmed by 5 bases and the J gene end by 4 bases; junction bases not matched to a gene: 3. This CDR3 comprises 13 residues. Germline V gives CDR1 MNHEY, CDR2 SMNVEV (reference sequence). The CDR3 bases are TGTGCCAGCAGTGGGGGGACAGGCACTGAAGCTTTCTTT. This codes for CASSGGTGTEAFF.